Following are 32 T cell receptor beta chains from one sample sequenced in a study of T-cell memory formation after mild COVID-19. MiXCR was run by TCRdb on the 5' RACE reads, yielding one entry per CDR3 protein. The sample consists of more than 400,000 distinct CDR3 sequences, around a sixth of them appearing once. Source material: PBMCs or a T cell subset sorted from them (not recorded which). All receptors derive from an adult woman who had mild COVID-19 (a few samples of this study predate the infection). Cell type and time point are not known.

The chain has TRBV27 and TRBJ2-1; no reliable D call. The germline V gene encodes CDR1 MNHEY and CDR2 SMNVEV (reference sequence). The CDR3 loop spans 16 amino acids. Deletions cut 6 bases from V and 7 bases from J, with 22 bases between. DNA for the CDR3: TGTGCCAGCAGCACCCCCCGGGCCCCGGGCGGAAATGAGCAGTTCTTC. It codes for CASSTPRAPGGNEQFF.

There are a few counts of this clonotype. The rearrangement uses TRBV29-1 and TRBJ2-7; 8 bases map to TRBD1. The CDR3 covers 14 residues. With V trimmed by 3 bases and J by 4 bases, 8 bases remained unmatched. The germline CDR1 and CDR2 sequences are SQVTM and ANQGSEA. The CDR3 sequence is CSVDGQGEGYEQYF. The CDR3 DNA reads TGCAGCGTTGATGGACAGGGAGAGGGATACGAGCAGTACTTC.

This chain uses TRBV9 with TRBJ2-5; D might be TRBD1 or TRBD2, each matching 5 bases. V gave up 2 bases and J gave up 5 bases, with 19 bases separating them. The CDR3 spans 16 residues. CDR1 and CDR2 from the germline V gene are SGDLS and YYNGEE. The CDR3 is CASSVSPQLEGETQYF. For the CDR3, the DNA is TGTGCCAGCAGCGTGAGCCCCCAACTAGAGGGGGAGACCCAGTACTTC.

The chain is built from TRBV6-2 or TRBV6-3 and TRBJ2-5, with 8 bases aligning to TRBD2. This CDR3 spans 13 amino acids. The V segment lost 10 bases and the J segment 1 base; nucleotides outside the gene matches: 5. Germline V gives CDR1 MNHEY, CDR2 SVGEGT. The CDR3 DNA reads TGTGCCACCATTAGCGGGATCCAAGAGACCCAGTACTTC. Translation gives CATISGIQETQYF.

The chain couples TRBV10-3 to TRBJ2-7; 8 nucleotides align to TRBD1. The V gene end was trimmed by 0 bases and the J gene end by 5 bases; junction bases not matched to a gene: 6. This CDR3 is built from 15 residues. The V gene's germline CDR1 is ENHRY and CDR2 SYGVKD. Here the CDR3 DNA reads TGTGCCATCAGTGAGTCCCGACAGGGGAAGGACGAGCAGTACTTC. Protein sequence: CAISESRQGKDEQYF.

The chain has TRBV7-8 and TRBJ2-3, with D hard to call. The germline V gene encodes CDR1 SGHVS and CDR2 FQNEAQ. This CDR3 has 13 residues. Trimming removed 5 bases from V and 3 bases from J, with 9 bases in between. As DNA, the CDR3 is TGTGCCAGCAGCGAGATCGAGACAGATACGCAGTATTTT. It codes for CASSEIETDTQYF.

The V and J genes are TRBV5-5 and TRBJ2-7; possible D gene TRBD1, 6 bases. The germline V and J ends were trimmed by 0 bases and 5 bases, with 12 bases remaining between them. CDR3 length: 14 residues. Germline loops: CDR1 SGHKS, CDR2 YYEKEE (reference sequence). The CDR3 DNA reads TGTGCCAGCAGCTTGGTACAGGGTTCCCACGAGCAGTACTTC. It specifies CASSLVQGSHEQYF.

The DNA for the CDR3 is TGTGCCACCAGTGACAGGGGGACCGGCACTAATGAAAAACTGTTTTTT. Protein sequence: CATSDRGTGTNEKLFF. This chain joins TRBV24-1 and TRBJ1-4, with 7 bases that match TRBD1. This CDR3 comprises 16 residues. Losses at the gene ends were 4 bases for V and 2 bases for J; bases not matched to a gene: 6. CDR1 is KGHDR, CDR2 SFDVKD, per germline.

This rearrangement joins TRBV18 to TRBJ1-1; D unclear. With 0 bases removed from V and 2 bases from J, the gap between germline ends came to 7 bases. The CDR3 is made up of 14 amino acids. Per the germline V gene, CDR1 is KGHSH and CDR2 is LQKENI. The CDR3 DNA sequence: TGTGCCAGCTCACCACCGTACACCAACACTGAAGCTTTCTTT. It specifies CASSPPYTNTEAFF.

In its sample, this clonotype was seen a few times. The V and J genes are TRBV10-3 and TRBJ1-2; the match to TRBD1 covers 7 bases. Germline values: CDR1 ENHRY, CDR2 SYGVKD. The CDR3 has 12 residues. The V gene end was trimmed by 7 bases and the J gene end by 5 bases; junction bases not matched to a gene: 4. The CDR3 nucleotides are TGTGCCATCAAAGGACAGGAGTATGGCTACACCTTC. It is translated as CAIKGQEYGYTF.

The table lists this clonotype with a few counts. The chain combines TRBV18 with TRBJ1-1, with no clear D. This CDR3 is built from 14 residues. V was pared by 5 bases and J by 8 bases, with 18 bases between. CDR1 and CDR2 (germline): KGHSH, LQKENI. The CDR3 DNA reads as TGTGCCAGCTCAACCGGTACCTCGACCGAAGAAGCTTTCTTT. It yields the protein CASSTGTSTEEAFF. The full variable domain, in which reference TRBV18 and TRBJ1-1 provide the parts outside the CDR3, is NAGVMQNPRHLVRRRGQEARLRCSPMKGHSHVYWYRQLPEEGLKFMVYLQKENIIDESGMPKERFSAEFPKEGPSILRIQQVVRGDSAAYFCASSTGTSTEEAFFGQGTRLTVV.

The chain joins TRBV11-3 to TRBJ2-5; D is undetermined. Trimming took 3 bases from V and 4 from J, leaving 15 bases between them. This CDR3 is built from 15 residues. The germline V gene has CDR1 SGHNT and CDR2 YENEEA. CDR3: CASSFDYLRAETQYF. CDR3 in DNA: TGTGCCAGCAGCTTTGATTACCTCCGCGCAGAGACCCAGTACTTC.

V and J are TRBV4-1 and TRBJ2-1, with D possibly being TRBD2 (5 bases). CDR1 is MGHRA, CDR2 YSYEKL, per germline. The germline V and J ends were trimmed by 0 bases and 4 bases, with 13 bases remaining between them. This CDR3 has 16 amino acids. This CDR3 is CASSQDPRRVYNEQFF. CDR3 nucleotides: TGCGCCAGCAGCCAAGATCCCCGGCGGGTATACAATGAGCAGTTCTTC.

Only a few counts were recorded for this clonotype. This chain uses TRBV20-1 with TRBJ2-2; 7 bases align to TRBD1. V shed 3 bases and J 6 bases; nucleotides not matched to a gene: 4. The CDR3 has 13 amino acids. Germline CDR1 is DFQATT and CDR2 is SNEGSKA (reference sequence). The DNA of the CDR3 is TGCAGTGCTAGGAACAGGGGCTCCGGGGAGCTGTTTTTT. It specifies CSARNRGSGELFF.

The gene calls are TRBV4-3 and TRBJ1-4; no reliable D call. V lost 2 bases and J lost 4, with 8 bases in between. The length of the CDR3 is 14 residues. The germline V gene has CDR1 LGHNA and CDR2 YSLEER. For the CDR3, the DNA is TGCGCCAGCAGCCAATGGGGAAGTAATGAAAAACTGTTTTTT. As protein: CASSQWGSNEKLFF.

This clonotype was seen once. The V and J genes are TRBV5-1 and TRBJ1-1; D remains unclear. Trimming took off 6 bases at V and 4 bases at J, with 16 bases between the two ends. Germline CDR1 reads SGHRS; CDR2 reads YFSETQ. CDR3 length: 14 amino acids. The CDR3 nucleotides read TGCGCCAGCATCGATGGGGAGGGAGGCACTGAAGCTTTCTTT. It codes for CASIDGEGGTEAFF.

This clonotype was seen at least ten times. The chain employs TRBV29-1 and TRBJ2-1, with a weak D call TRBD1 (6 bases). The CDR3 loop spans 14 amino acids. Deletions cut 2 bases from V and 2 bases from J, with 10 bases between. Germline CDR1 SQVTM, CDR2 ANQGSEA. CDR3 in DNA: TGCAGCGTTGAAATGAAGGGGGCCTACAATGAGCAGTTCTTC. Its protein product is CSVEMKGAYNEQFF.

The chain links TRBV6-2 or TRBV6-3 to TRBJ2-7; 8 bases map to TRBD1. The CDR3 length is 14 residues. V gave up 8 bases and J gave up 3 bases; unmatched junction bases: 9. The germline gives CDR1 MNHEY, CDR2 SVGEGT. The DNA of the CDR3 is TGTGCCAGCGCCCTCCCGGACAGGGACTACGAGCAGTACTTC. Protein sequence: CASALPDRDYEQYF.

This clonotype was counted a few times. The chain is built from TRBV7-9 and TRBJ2-7; TRBD1 agrees at 9 bases. Per the germline V gene, CDR1 is SEHNR and CDR2 is FQNEAQ (reference sequence). J gave up 6 bases and V 1 base, and 4 bases lay outside the gene matches. This CDR3 has 14 amino acids. The DNA of the CDR3 is TGTGCCAGCAGCTTAGAGGACAGGGGAGCCGAGCAGTACTTC. Its protein is CASSLEDRGAEQYF. Based on the CDR3 plus reference TRBV7-9 and TRBJ2-7, the full variable domain is DTGVSQNPRHKITKRGQNVTFRCDPISEHNRLYWYRQTLGQGPEFLTYFQNEAQLEKSRLLSDRFSAERPKGSFSTLEIQRTEQGDSAMYLCASSLEDRGAEQYFGPGTRLTVT.

This clonotype occurred a few times. The J gene is TRBJ2-7, the V gene TRBV20-1; D is perhaps TRBD1 (5 bases). Trimming took off 0 bases at V and 3 bases at J, with 9 bases between the two ends. The germline CDR1 and CDR2 sequences are DFQATT and SNEGSKA (reference sequence). The CDR3 spans 13 residues. The CDR3 nucleotides read TGCAGTGCTAGAGATCTTAGGGGCTACGAGCAGTACTTC. Translation gives CSARDLRGYEQYF.

The chain joins TRBV15 to TRBJ1-2; 7 nucleotides match TRBD1. V lost 2 bases to trimming and J lost 5 bases; unmatched junction nucleotides: 5. CDR1 LNHNV and CDR2 YYDKDF come from the germline V gene (reference sequence). The CDR3 has 14 residues. CDR3 loop: CATSRTGTEYGYTF. CDR3 bases: TGTGCCACCAGCAGAACCGGGACAGAATATGGCTACACCTTC.

The chain links TRBV29-1 to TRBJ2-7; 8 bases align to TRBD1. Germline CDR1 is SQVTM and CDR2 is ANQGSEA. This CDR3 comprises 13 residues. The trim removed 7 bases at V and 4 bases at J, leaving 9 bases unmatched. CDR3 in DNA: TGCAGCGCCTGGAGGACAGGGTATTACGAGCAGTACTTC. Its protein product is CSAWRTGYYEQYF.

The sample holds many counts of this clonotype. The chain employs TRBV4-3 and TRBJ2-7; 14 bases are a match to TRBD2. V dropped 1 base and J dropped 7; count of bases not matched to a gene: 3. CDR1 and CDR2 from the germline V gene are LGHNA and YSLEER. The CDR3 consists of 15 residues. CDR3 loop: CASSQGLAGGPEQYF. The DNA for the CDR3 is TGCGCCAGCAGCCAAGGACTAGCGGGAGGGCCGGAGCAGTACTTC.

The chain uses TRBV4-1 and TRBJ2-7; D possibly corresponds to TRBD1 (6 bases). Trimming removed 3 bases at V and 2 bases at J, with 11 bases between. CDR1 and CDR2 (germline): MGHRA, YSYEKL. This CDR3 contains 14 residues. Written as DNA, the CDR3 is TGCGCCAGCAGCCAGGGGGCCCCAACCTACGAGCAGTACTTC. Its translation is CASSQGAPTYEQYF.

This clonotype showed up just a few times. The chain employs TRBV7-9 and TRBJ2-3; 7 bases are a match to TRBD2. CDR3 length: 14 residues. The germline V gene encodes CDR1 SEHNR and CDR2 FQNEAQ (reference sequence). With 11 bases clipped from V and 2 bases from J, the junction kept 10 bases outside the gene matches. The CDR3 nucleotides read TGTGCCCTACTTGGAGGGAGGGACACAGATACGCAGTATTTT. Its protein is CALLGGRDTDTQYF.

The chain combines TRBV7-3 with TRBJ1-1; no clear D. The CDR3 spans 14 residues. Germline V lookup: CDR1 SGHTA, CDR2 FQGTGA. V was trimmed by 5 bases and J by 5 bases, leaving 15 bases between them. The CDR3 nucleotides are TGTGCCAGCAGCCTCCGAAGGTCGGGGACTGAAGCTTTCTTT. This encodes CASSLRRSGTEAFF.

Written as DNA, the CDR3 is TGTGCCAGCAGCCCCAGAGGACGGGAAGCTTTCTTT. This translates into CASSPRGREAFF. V is TRBV7-2 and J is TRBJ1-1, with no clear D. This CDR3 is built from 12 residues. Trimming shortened V by 5 bases and J by 8 bases, and 12 bases separated the two germline ends. The germline gives CDR1 SGHTA, CDR2 FQGNSA.

This clonotype was detected only a few times. The rearrangement uses TRBV9 and TRBJ2-5; D not resolved. Looked up from germline, CDR1 is SGDLS and CDR2 is YYNGEE. Trimming shortened V by 5 bases and J by 0 bases, and 20 bases separated the two germline ends. There are 17 residues in the CDR3. The CDR3 sequence is CASSDPGISPDQETQYF. Here the CDR3 DNA reads TGTGCCAGCAGTGATCCTGGGATTTCCCCGGACCAAGAGACCCAGTACTTC.

This clonotype turned up a few times. The genes are TRBV6-1 and TRBJ1-1; 8 bases line up with TRBD1. This CDR3 region has 14 residues. Germline CDR1 and CDR2: MNHNS and SASEGT. J gave up 10 bases and V 7 bases, and 14 bases lay outside the gene matches. This chain's CDR3 is CASNEIGRGRRAFF. CDR3 in DNA: TGTGCCAGCAACGAGATCGGCAGGGGGCGCAGAGCTTTCTTT.

The chain uses TRBV4-1 and TRBJ2-1; TRBD2 matches 7 bases. V lost 0 bases to trimming and J lost 9 bases; unmatched junction nucleotides: 11. CDR1 and CDR2 from the germline V gene are MGHRA and YSYEKL. This CDR3 has 16 amino acids. CDR3 region: CASSQDVAGVLAEQFF. The CDR3 region has the DNA TGCGCCAGCAGCCAAGATGTGGCGGGAGTCCTGGCTGAGCAGTTCTTC.

The chain links TRBV24-1 to TRBJ2-1; TRBD2 agrees at 12 bases. This CDR3 spans 16 amino acids. Trimming cost V 4 bases and J 8 bases; bases outside gene matches: 8. From germline, CDR1 is KGHDR and CDR2 SFDVKD. The CDR3 region is CATSDPTSGGSDEQFF. In nucleotides, the CDR3 is TGTGCCACCAGTGACCCAACTAGCGGGGGGTCTGATGAGCAGTTCTTC.

This clonotype has just a few counts. In DNA form, the CDR3 reads TGTGCCTGGAGTGGGGTTGGGAGTGGCGAGCAGTACTTC. Translating gives CAWSGVGSGEQYF. V usage is TRBV30 and J usage is TRBJ2-7, with a tentative D call TRBD2 (5 bases). CDR3 size: 13 residues. Germline-derived CDR1 and CDR2 are GTSNPN and SVGIG (reference sequence). Trimming left V 1 base short and J 6 bases short, with 13 bases between.